Shown below are 12 T cell receptor beta chains from a single sample sequenced in a study of cytomegalovirus exposure and HLA in healthy donors (dated by TCRdb to 2016 to 2017). The library was generated by the immunoSEQ multiplex PCR assay. A mixture of 60 forward primers for TCR Vbeta segments and 13 reverse primers for TCR Jbeta segments was used in the multiplex PCR. TCRdb carries this immuneACCESS record with in-frame sequences only. Its versions omit some clonotypes, under half of them owing to an unresolved V gene in the studies checked, with the rest unexplained. The sample includes around 130,000 clones, with 75% to 85% observed a single time. The ten largest clones add up to about 1.8% of the sample. Source material: PBMCs. The receptors were gathered from a man aged 40-55 years in good health and CMV-seronegative.

The rearrangement links TRBV11-2 to TRBJ2-5; 13 positions match TRBD2. Unmatched junction bases numbered 8, after V lost 5 bases and J lost 5 bases. Germline lookup yields CDR1 SGHAT and CDR2 FQNNGV. The CDR3 has 16 residues. The CDR3 DNA is TGTGCCAGCAGCCCTACTAGCGGGGGGGCAGTGGAGACCCAGTACTTC. It translates to CASSPTSGGAVETQYF.

V and J are TRBV2 and TRBJ2-5, with 8 bases that match TRBD1. Losses at the gene ends were 3 bases for V and 0 bases for J; bases not matched to a gene: 3. The CDR3 is 15 residues long. Germline assignment: CDR1 SNHLY and CDR2 FYNNEI. The CDR3 DNA sequence: TGTGCCAGCAGTGACAGGACAGGGTACCAAGAGACCCAGTACTTC. Its protein product is CASSDRTGYQETQYF.

The chain employs TRBV18 and TRBJ2-1; maybe TRBD1 (5 bases). V was trimmed by 3 bases and J by 4 bases, leaving 10 bases between them. Germline-derived CDR1 and CDR2 are KGHSH and LQKENI. The CDR3 runs to 14 residues. The CDR3: CASSPSRTYNEQFF. The CDR3 DNA is TGTGCCAGCTCACCGTCGAGGACATACAATGAGCAGTTCTTC.

V usage is TRBV5-1 and J usage is TRBJ2-3; D perhaps matches TRBD1 (6 bases). Germline V lookup: CDR1 SGHRS, CDR2 YFSETQ. This CDR3 is 15 amino acids long. With 1 base removed from V and 0 bases from J, the gap between germline ends came to 9 bases. The CDR3 nucleotides are TGCGCCAGCAGCTTGAGGACAGAAAGCACAGATACGCAGTATTTT. As protein: CASSLRTESTDTQYF.

The V call is TRBV13, the J call TRBJ1-2; perhaps TRBD1 as D (6 bases). The CDR3 has 13 residues. Germline V gene lookup returns CDR1 PRHDT and CDR2 FYEKMQ (reference sequence). Trimming cost V 6 bases and J 6 bases, with 14 bases left between them. The chain's CDR3 is CASRLRGFDGYTF. DNA for the CDR3: TGTGCCAGCAGGCTTAGGGGGTTTGATGGCTACACCTTC.

The genes are TRBV6-5 and TRBJ2-2; 10 bases line up with TRBD1. Germline CDR1 reads MNHEY; CDR2 reads SVGAGI. The CDR3 runs to 15 residues. V shed 6 bases and J 6 bases; nucleotides not matched to a gene: 7. CDR3 sequence reads: CASRRQGAVSGELFF. CDR3 DNA: TGTGCCAGCAGGCGACAGGGGGCAGTCTCCGGGGAGCTGTTTTTT.

This clone was recorded a few times. The V call is TRBV27, the J call TRBJ2-7, with D tentatively TRBD2 (6 bases). The V gene's germline CDR1 is MNHEY and CDR2 SMNVEV (reference sequence). CDR3 length equals 14 residues. V was cut by 5 bases and J by 2 bases, with 13 bases left in between. CDR3 sequence (DNA): TGTGCCAGCAGTATAGGAGGGGCGGCCTACGAGCAGTACTTC. It encodes CASSIGGAAYEQYF.

The V call is TRBV12-5, the J call TRBJ2-3; 9 bases match TRBD2. CDR3 size: 16 residues. J gave up 4 bases and V 4 bases, and 9 bases lay outside the gene matches. From germline, CDR1 is LGHNT and CDR2 FRNRAP. The CDR3 here is CASGSPPSGGPDTQYF. The CDR3, as DNA: TGTGCTAGTGGTTCCCCCCCCAGCGGGGGGCCAGATACGCAGTATTTT.

This chain links TRBV11-2 with TRBJ1-3; 8 bases are shared with TRBD1. There are 14 residues in the CDR3. Germline V gene sequence: CDR1 SGHAT, CDR2 FQNNGV. Unmatched junction bases numbered 5, after V lost 4 bases and J lost 6 bases. As DNA, the CDR3 is TGTGCCAGCAGCTGGACAGGGAGGGAAAACACCATATATTTT. Protein product: CASSWTGRENTIYF.

Of note for this clone: Other nucleotide sequences from this sample produce the same CDR3. This rearrangement joins TRBV30 to TRBJ2-5, with 7 nucleotides matching TRBD2. Germline V gene data show CDR1 as GTSNPN and CDR2 as SVGIG (reference sequence). There are 12 residues in the CDR3. V gave up 1 base and J gave up 4 bases; unmatched junction bases: 0. The CDR3 sequence is CAWSGGGETQYF. CDR3 DNA: TGTGCCTGGAGTGGGGGGGGAGAGACCCAGTACTTC. The entire variable domain, with the rest obtained from reference TRBV30 and TRBJ2-5, is as follows: SQTIHQWPATLVQPVGSPLSLECTVEGTSNPNLYWYRQAAGRGLQLLFYSVGIGQISSEVPQNLSASRPQDRQFILSSKKLLLSDSGFYLCAWSGGGETQYFGPGTRLLVL.

The chain couples TRBV27 to TRBJ1-2; 9 bases agree with TRBD1. From germline, CDR1 is MNHEY and CDR2 SMNVEV (reference sequence). There are 18 residues in the CDR3. With 3 bases clipped from V and 5 bases from J, the junction kept 16 bases outside the gene matches. This CDR3 reads CASSLIAGGQGYTYGYTF. The CDR3 bases are TGTGCCAGCAGTTTGATCGCAGGGGGACAGGGCTATACTTATGGCTACACCTTC.

The gene calls are TRBV10-1 and TRBJ1-4, with 9 bases identical to TRBD1. The CDR3 consists of 14 residues. The germline CDR1 and CDR2 sequences are WNHNN and SYGVQD (reference sequence). V lost 5 bases to trimming and J lost 5 bases; unmatched junction nucleotides: 3. The CDR3 sequence is CASSTGTGNEKLFF. The DNA for the CDR3 is TGCGCCAGCAGTACCGGGACAGGGAATGAAAAACTGTTTTTT.